These 8 T cell receptor beta chains originate from one sample sequenced in a study of CD8 T cells in ankylosing spondylitis. The study, taken as a whole, reports: For ankylosing spondylitis blood, a TCR beta motif of eight or nine highly homologous variants appeared characteristic.

These TCRs are of unknown antigen specificity. TCRdb reprocessed the 5' RACE reads via MiXCR and lists one record per CDR3 protein. The sample records around 440,000 distinct CDR3 sequences, approximately 17% being singletons. The sequencing sample was made of blood, either unsorted or a sorted T cell fraction (not recorded which). These receptors were collected from a male donor with ankylosing spondylitis.

The chain is built from TRBV12-3 or TRBV12-4 and TRBJ1-5; possibly TRBD1 for D (5 bases). The CDR3 is made up of 13 amino acids. Between the trimmed V and J ends, which lost 3 bases and 9 bases, there was a span of 12 bases. As DNA, the CDR3 is TGTGCCAGCAGTTTTTCTGAGGGGTGGCCCCAGCATTTT. Its protein product is CASSFSEGWPQHF.

This clonotype appeared many times. The V call is TRBV4-3, the J call TRBJ2-1; 9 bases line up with TRBD1. V was clipped by 1 base and J by 9 bases; unmatched bases: 4. The CDR3 contains 14 residues. Germline lookup yields CDR1 LGHNA and CDR2 YSLEER. The CDR3 sequence: CASSQGDREAEQFF. The CDR3 nucleotides read TGCGCCAGCAGCCAAGGGGACAGGGAGGCTGAGCAGTTCTTC.

The gene calls are TRBV7-2 and TRBJ2-1; the match to TRBD2 covers 7 bases. V dropped 6 bases and J dropped 3; count of bases not matched to a gene: 11. The CDR3 consists of 16 residues. Germline V CDR1 and CDR2: SGHTA, FQGNSA. Here the CDR3 DNA reads TGTGCCAGCAGGCCTAGACTAGCTGGCCTCTACAATGAGCAGTTCTTC. Translation gives CASRPRLAGLYNEQFF. The full variable domain, with the rest looked up from reference TRBV7-2 and TRBJ2-1, is GAGVSQSPSNKVTEKGKDVELRCDPISGHTALYWYRQSLGQGLEFLIYFQGNSAPDKSGLPSDRFSAERTGGSVSTLTIQRTQQEDSAVYLCASRPRLAGLYNEQFFGPGTRLTVL.

The chain uses TRBV2 and TRBJ2-1; a possible D gene is TRBD1 (5 bases). Trimming shortened V by 6 bases and J by 3 bases, and 9 bases separated the two germline ends. The CDR3 runs 13 residues. In germline, CDR1 is SNHLY, CDR2 FYNNEI. The CDR3 here is CASRDNLYNEQFF. The CDR3 nucleotides read TGTGCCAGCAGGGACAACCTCTACAATGAGCAGTTCTTC.

J is TRBJ1-6 and V is TRBV6-1; 9 bases align to TRBD1. Germline V gene sequence: CDR1 MNHNS, CDR2 SASEGT. The V gene end was trimmed by 7 bases and the J gene end by 10 bases; junction bases not matched to a gene: 11. This CDR3 is built from 15 residues. The CDR3 DNA is TGTGCCAGCACTGAGTGGGACAGGGTAGACTCACCCCTCCACTTT. Translating it yields CASTEWDRVDSPLHF.

The rearrangement links TRBV4-1 to TRBJ2-2, with TRBD1 identical over 7 bases. With V trimmed by 0 bases and J by 5 bases, 12 bases remained unmatched. This CDR3 contains 18 residues. The germline V gene has CDR1 MGHRA and CDR2 YSYEKL. The CDR3: CASSQDIGGTLGTGELFF. Here the CDR3 DNA reads TGCGCCAGCAGCCAAGATATAGGGGGCACGTTGGGAACCGGGGAGCTGTTTTTT.

V is TRBV20-1 and J is TRBJ2-7; 9 bases map to TRBD2. CDR3 size: 17 residues. Trimming took 0 bases from V and 2 from J; bases not matched to a gene: 11. Germline V CDR1 and CDR2: DFQATT, SNEGSKA (reference sequence). CDR3 residues: CSARDSISGGLTYEQYF. DNA of the CDR3: TGCAGTGCTAGAGATTCGATTAGCGGGGGTCTAACCTACGAGCAGTACTTC.

This clonotype was seen ten or more times. V gene TRBV12-3 or TRBV12-4 combines with J gene TRBJ2-5; TRBD1 matches 7 bases. Trimming cost V 6 bases and J 4 bases; bases outside gene matches: 8. CDR3 size: 14 residues. The CDR3 protein is CASSRSQGSETQYF. In nucleotides, the CDR3 is TGTGCCAGCAGCCGGTCACAGGGGTCAGAGACCCAGTACTTC.